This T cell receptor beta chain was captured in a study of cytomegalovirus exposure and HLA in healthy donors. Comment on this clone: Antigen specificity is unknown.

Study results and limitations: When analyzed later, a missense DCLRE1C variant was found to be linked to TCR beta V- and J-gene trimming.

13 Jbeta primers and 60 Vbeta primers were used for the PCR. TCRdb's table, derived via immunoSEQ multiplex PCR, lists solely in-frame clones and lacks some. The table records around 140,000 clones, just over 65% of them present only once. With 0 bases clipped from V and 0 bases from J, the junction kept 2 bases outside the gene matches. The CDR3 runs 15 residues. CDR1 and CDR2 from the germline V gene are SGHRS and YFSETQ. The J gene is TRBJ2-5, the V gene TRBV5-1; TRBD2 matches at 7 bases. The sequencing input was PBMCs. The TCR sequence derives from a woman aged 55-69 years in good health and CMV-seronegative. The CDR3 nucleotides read TGCGCCAGCAGCTTGGGGCTAGCGGACCAAGAGACCCAGTACTTC. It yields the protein CASSLGLADQETQYF.